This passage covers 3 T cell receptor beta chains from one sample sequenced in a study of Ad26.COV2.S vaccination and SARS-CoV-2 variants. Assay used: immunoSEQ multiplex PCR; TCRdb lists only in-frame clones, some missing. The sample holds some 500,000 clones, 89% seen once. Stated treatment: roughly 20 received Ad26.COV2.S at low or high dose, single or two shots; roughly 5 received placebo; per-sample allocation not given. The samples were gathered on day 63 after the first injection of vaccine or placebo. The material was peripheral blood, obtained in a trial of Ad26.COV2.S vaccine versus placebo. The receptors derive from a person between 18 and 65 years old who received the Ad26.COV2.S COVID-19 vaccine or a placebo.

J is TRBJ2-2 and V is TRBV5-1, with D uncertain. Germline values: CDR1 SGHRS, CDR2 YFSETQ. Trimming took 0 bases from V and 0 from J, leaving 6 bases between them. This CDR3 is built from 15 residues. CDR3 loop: CASSLDRTNTGELFF. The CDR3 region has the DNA TGCGCCAGCAGCTTGGATCGCACGAACACCGGGGAGCTGTTTTTT.

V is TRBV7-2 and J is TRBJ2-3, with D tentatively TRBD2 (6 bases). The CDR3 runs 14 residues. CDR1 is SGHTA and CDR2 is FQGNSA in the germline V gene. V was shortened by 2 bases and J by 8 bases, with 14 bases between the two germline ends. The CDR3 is CASSLFGGPATQYF. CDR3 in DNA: TGTGCCAGCAGCTTATTTGGAGGGCCGGCTACGCAGTATTTT.

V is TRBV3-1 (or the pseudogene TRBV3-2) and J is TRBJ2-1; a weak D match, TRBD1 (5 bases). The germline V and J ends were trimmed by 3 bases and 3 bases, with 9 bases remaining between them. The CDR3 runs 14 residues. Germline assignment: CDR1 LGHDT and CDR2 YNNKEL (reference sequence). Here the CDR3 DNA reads TGTGCCAGCAGCCAGGCAGGGAACTACAATGAGCAGTTCTTC. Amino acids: CASSQAGNYNEQFF.